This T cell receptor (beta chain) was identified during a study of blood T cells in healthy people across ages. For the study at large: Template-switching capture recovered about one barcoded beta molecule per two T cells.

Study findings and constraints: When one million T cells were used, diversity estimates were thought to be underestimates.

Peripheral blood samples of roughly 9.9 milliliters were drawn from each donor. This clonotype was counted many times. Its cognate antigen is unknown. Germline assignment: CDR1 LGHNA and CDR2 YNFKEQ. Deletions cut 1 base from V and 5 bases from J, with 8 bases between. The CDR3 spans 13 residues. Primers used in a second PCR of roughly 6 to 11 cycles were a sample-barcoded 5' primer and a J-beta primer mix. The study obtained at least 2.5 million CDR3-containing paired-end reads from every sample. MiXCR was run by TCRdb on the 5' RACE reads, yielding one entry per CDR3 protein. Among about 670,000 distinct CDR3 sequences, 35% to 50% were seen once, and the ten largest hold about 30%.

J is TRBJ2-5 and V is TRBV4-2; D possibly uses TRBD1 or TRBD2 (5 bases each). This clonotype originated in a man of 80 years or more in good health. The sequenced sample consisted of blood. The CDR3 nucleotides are TGTGCCAGCAGCCAAGGCGAGGGGGAGACCCAGTACTTC. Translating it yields CASSQGEGETQYF.